Only a few counts were recorded for the clone carrying this TCR beta chain. Next came a second PCR, run for about 7 to 11 cycles, which used a sample-barcoded 5' primer along with a J-beta primer mix. A template-switch adaptor that had 12 random nucleotides put a tag on each cDNA molecule. TCRdb reprocessed the 5' RACE reads via MiXCR and lists one record per CDR3 protein. In the table there are roughly 1.9 million distinct CDR3 sequences, about two fifths of which are singletons. CDR1 and CDR2 from the germline V gene are SEHNR and FQNEAQ (reference sequence). The V end lost 4 bases, the J end lost 4 bases, and 13 bases lay between the germline ends. There are 14 residues in the CDR3. Every donor provided around 10 milliliters of peripheral blood. This entry is derived from a study of blood T cells in healthy people across ages. For the study at large: Using template switching, researchers captured about one barcoded beta molecule for each two T cells.

This TCR was sampled from a human donor in good health. Sequenced: blood. V usage is TRBV7-9 and J usage is TRBJ1-1, with TRBD1 as a possible D gene (5 bases). CDR3 sequence (DNA): TGTGCCAGCAGCTCTCTATTCGGGGCCACTGAAGCTTTCTTT. Amino acids: CASSSLFGATEAFF. The entire variable domain, with the rest obtained from reference TRBV7-9 and TRBJ1-1, is as follows: DTGVSQNPRHKITKRGQNVTFRCDPISEHNRLYWYRQTLGQGPEFLTYFQNEAQLEKSRLLSDRFSAERPKGSFSTLEIQRTEQGDSAMYLCASSSLFGATEAFFGQGTRLTVV.